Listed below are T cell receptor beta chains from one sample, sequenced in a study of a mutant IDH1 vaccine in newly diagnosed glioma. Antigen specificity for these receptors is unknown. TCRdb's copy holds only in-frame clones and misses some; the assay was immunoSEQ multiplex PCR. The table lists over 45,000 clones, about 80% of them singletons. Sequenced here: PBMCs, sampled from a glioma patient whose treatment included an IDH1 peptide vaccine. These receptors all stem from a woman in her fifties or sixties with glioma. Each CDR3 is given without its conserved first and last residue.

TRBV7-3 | ASSIQGAGFTEAF
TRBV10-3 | AISERGARNSPLH
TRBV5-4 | ASKETSSTDTQY
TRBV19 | ASSLVGAEKLF
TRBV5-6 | ASQLGGPTTQY
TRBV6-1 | ASSEWARTYTEAF
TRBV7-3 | ASSTDVKETQY
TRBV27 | ASSPRAGELF
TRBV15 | ATSNRDRAEQY
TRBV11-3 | ASSSEPGLLGDTQY